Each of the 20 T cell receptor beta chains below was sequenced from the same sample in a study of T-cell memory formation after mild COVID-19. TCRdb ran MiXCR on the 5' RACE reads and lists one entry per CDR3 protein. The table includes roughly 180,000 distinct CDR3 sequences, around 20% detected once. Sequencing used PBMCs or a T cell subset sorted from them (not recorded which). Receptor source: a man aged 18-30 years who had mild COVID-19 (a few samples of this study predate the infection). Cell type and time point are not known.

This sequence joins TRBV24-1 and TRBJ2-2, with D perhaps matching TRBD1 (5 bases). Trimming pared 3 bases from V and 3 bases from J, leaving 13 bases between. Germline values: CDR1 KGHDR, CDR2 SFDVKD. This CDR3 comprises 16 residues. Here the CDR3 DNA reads TGTGCCACCAGTGATCCCGTAAGACAGTACACCGGGGAGCTGTTTTTT. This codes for CATSDPVRQYTGELFF.

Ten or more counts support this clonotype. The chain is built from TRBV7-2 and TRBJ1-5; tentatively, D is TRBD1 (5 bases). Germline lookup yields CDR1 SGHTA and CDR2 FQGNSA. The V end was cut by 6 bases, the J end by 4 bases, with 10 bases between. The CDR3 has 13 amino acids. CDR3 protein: CASRKQENQPQHF. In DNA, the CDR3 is TGTGCCAGCAGGAAACAGGAGAATCAGCCCCAGCATTTT. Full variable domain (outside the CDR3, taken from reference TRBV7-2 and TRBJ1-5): GAGVSQSPSNKVTEKGKDVELRCDPISGHTALYWYRQSLGQGLEFLIYFQGNSAPDKSGLPSDRFSAERTGGSVSTLTIQRTQQEDSAVYLCASRKQENQPQHFGDGTRLSIL.

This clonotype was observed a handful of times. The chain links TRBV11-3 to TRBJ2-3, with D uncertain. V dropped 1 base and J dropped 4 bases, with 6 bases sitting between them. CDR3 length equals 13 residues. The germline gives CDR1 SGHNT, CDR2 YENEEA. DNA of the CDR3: TGTGCCAGCAGCTTAGGAAGGTCAGATACGCAGTATTTT. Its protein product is CASSLGRSDTQYF. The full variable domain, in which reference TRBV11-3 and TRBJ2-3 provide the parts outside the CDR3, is EAGVVQSPRYKIIEKKQPVAFWCNPISGHNTLYWYLQNLGQGPELLIRYENEEAVDDSQLPKDRFSAERLKGVDSTLKIQPAELGDSAVYLCASSLGRSDTQYFGPGTRLTVL.

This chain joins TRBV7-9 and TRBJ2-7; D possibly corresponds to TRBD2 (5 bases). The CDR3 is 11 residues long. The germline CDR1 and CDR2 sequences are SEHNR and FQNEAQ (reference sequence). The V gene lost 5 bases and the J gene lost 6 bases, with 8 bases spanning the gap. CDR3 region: CASSSRGEQYF. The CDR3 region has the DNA TGTGCCAGCAGCAGCCGGGGCGAGCAGTACTTC.

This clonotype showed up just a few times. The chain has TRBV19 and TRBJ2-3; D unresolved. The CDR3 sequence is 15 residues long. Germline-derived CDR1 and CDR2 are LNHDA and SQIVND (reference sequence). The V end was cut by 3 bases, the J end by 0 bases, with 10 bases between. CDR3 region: CASSILAPSTDTQYF. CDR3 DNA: TGTGCCAGTAGTATCTTGGCCCCTAGCACAGATACGCAGTATTTT.

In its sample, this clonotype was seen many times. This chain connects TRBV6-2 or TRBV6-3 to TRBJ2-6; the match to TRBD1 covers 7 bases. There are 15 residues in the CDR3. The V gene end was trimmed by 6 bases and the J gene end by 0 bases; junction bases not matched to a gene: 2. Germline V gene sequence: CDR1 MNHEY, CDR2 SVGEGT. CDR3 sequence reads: CASSPGGSGANVLTF. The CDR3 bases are TGTGCCAGCAGCCCAGGGGGCTCTGGGGCCAACGTCCTGACTTTC.

The CDR3 loop is CASSHPVGGTDTQYF. For the CDR3, the DNA is TGTGCCAGCAGCCACCCTGTGGGGGGGACAGATACGCAGTATTTT. The chain joins TRBV11-2 to TRBJ2-3; 7 bases are shared with TRBD2. The V gene end was trimmed by 5 bases and the J gene end by 3 bases; junction bases not matched to a gene: 8. The germline V gene encodes CDR1 SGHAT and CDR2 FQNNGV. The CDR3 is made up of 15 amino acids.

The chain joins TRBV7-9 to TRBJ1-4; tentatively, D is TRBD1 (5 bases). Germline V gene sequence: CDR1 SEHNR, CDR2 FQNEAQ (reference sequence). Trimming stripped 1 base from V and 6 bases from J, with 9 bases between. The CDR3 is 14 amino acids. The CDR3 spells CASSLGGGDEKLFF. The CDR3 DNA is TGTGCCAGCAGCTTAGGCGGGGGGGATGAAAAACTGTTTTTT. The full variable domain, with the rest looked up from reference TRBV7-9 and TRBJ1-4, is DTGVSQNPRHKITKRGQNVTFRCDPISEHNRLYWYRQTLGQGPEFLTYFQNEAQLEKSRLLSDRFSAERPKGSFSTLEIQRTEQGDSAMYLCASSLGGGDEKLFFGSGTQLSVL.

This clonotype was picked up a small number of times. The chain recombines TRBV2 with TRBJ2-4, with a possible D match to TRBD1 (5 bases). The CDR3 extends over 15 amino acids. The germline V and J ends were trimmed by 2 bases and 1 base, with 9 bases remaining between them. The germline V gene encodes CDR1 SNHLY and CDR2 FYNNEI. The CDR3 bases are TGTGCCAGCAGTGAATGGGGCATGGCCAAAAACATTCAGTACTTC. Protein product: CASSEWGMAKNIQYF.

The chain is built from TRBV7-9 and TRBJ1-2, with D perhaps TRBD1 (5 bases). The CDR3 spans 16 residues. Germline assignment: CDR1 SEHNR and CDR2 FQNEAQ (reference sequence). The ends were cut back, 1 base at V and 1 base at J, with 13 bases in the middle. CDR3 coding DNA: TGTGCCAGCAGCTTAGATGAAGGGGCGATTAACTATGGCTACACCTTC. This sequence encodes CASSLDEGAINYGYTF.

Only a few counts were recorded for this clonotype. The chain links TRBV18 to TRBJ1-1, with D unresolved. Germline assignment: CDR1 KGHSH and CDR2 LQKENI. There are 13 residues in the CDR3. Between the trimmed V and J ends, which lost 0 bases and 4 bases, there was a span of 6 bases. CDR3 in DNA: TGTGCCAGCTCACCACCAGGGTCCACTGAAGCTTTCTTT. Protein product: CASSPPGSTEAFF.

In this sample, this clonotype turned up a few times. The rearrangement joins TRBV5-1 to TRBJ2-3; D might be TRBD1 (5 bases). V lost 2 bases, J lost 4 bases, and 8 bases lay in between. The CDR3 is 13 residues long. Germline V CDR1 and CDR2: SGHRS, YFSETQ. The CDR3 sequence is CASSFGRADTQYF. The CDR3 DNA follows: TGCGCCAGCAGCTTCGGCAGGGCAGATACGCAGTATTTT.

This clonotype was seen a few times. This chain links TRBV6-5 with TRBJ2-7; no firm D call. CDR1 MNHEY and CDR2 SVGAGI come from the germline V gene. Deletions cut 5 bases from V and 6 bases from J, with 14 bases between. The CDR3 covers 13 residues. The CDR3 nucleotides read TGTGCCAGCAGTCCCTCGGGCTACCCCGAGCAGTACGTC. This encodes CASSPSGYPEQYV.

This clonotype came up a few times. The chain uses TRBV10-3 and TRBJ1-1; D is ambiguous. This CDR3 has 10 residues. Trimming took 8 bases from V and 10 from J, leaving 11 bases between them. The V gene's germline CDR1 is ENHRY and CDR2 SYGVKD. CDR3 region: CAIGEGAAFF. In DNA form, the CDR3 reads TGTGCCATCGGGGAGGGAGCAGCTTTCTTT.

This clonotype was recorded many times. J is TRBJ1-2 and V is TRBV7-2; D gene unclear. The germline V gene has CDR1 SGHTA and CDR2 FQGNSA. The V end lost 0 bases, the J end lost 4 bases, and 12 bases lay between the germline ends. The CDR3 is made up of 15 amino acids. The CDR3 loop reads CASSLARSHAYGYTF. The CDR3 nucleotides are TGTGCCAGCAGCTTAGCGCGCAGCCATGCCTATGGCTACACCTTC.

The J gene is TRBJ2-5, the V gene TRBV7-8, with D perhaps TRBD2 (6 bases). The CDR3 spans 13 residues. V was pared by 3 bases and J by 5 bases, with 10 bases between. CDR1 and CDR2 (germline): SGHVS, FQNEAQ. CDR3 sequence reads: CASSFGGRETQYF. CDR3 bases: TGTGCCAGCAGCTTCGGTGGGAGGGAGACCCAGTACTTC.

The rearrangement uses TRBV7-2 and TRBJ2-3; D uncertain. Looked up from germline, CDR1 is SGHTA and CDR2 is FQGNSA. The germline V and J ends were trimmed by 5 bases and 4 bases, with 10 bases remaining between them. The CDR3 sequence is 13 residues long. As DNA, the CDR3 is TGTGCCAGCAGCCCACTACGGCCAGATACGCAGTATTTT. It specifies CASSPLRPDTQYF.

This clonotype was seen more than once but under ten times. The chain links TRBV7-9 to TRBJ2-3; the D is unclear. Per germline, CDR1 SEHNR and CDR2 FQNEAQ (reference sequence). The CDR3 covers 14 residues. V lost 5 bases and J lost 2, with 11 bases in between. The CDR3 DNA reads TGTGCCAGCAGCCCTGGGGTAAACACAGATACGCAGTATTTT. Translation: CASSPGVNTDTQYF. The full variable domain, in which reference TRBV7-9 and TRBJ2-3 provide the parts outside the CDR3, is DTGVSQNPRHKITKRGQNVTFRCDPISEHNRLYWYRQTLGQGPEFLTYFQNEAQLEKSRLLSDRFSAERPKGSFSTLEIQRTEQGDSAMYLCASSPGVNTDTQYFGPGTRLTVL.

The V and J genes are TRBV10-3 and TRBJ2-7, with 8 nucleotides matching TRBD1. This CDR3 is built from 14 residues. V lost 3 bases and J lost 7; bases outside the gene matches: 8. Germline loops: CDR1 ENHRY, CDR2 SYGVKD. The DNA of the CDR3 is TGTGCCATCAGTGAATCACAGGGGGTTATGGAGCAGTACTTC. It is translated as CAISESQGVMEQYF.

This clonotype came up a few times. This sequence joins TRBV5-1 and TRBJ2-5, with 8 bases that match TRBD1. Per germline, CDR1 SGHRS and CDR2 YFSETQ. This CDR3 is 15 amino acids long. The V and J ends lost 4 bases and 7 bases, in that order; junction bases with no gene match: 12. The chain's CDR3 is CASSPPDRDPGTQYF. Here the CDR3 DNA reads TGCGCCAGCAGCCCCCCGGACAGGGACCCCGGGACCCAGTACTTC.